This record concerns one T cell receptor beta chain sequence. The sample comes from a study of blood T cell repertoires in COVID-19. In the study overall: Acute and convalescent COVID-19 specimens originated in the United States, Italy and Spain.

Under the authors' procedure: Reference gene primer amplification yielded estimated nucleated cell counts. Method: immunoSEQ multiplex PCR; TCRdb's copy keeps in-frame clones and lacks some. That table supplies the V and J calls and clone size; D and trimming were determined from the DNA. Altogether hundreds of thousands of clones are present, roughly 83% being singletons, with the ten largest covering 7.4%. CDR3 length: 11 amino acids. V was shortened by 0 bases and J by 9 bases, with 3 bases between the two germline ends. The chain uses TRBV12-3 or TRBV12-4 and TRBJ2-1; D remains ambiguous. This clonotype originated in a woman aged 50 to 60 with acute or convalescent COVID-19. The material sequenced was peripheral blood. Here the CDR3 DNA reads TGTGCCAGCAGTTTAGCCAGTGAGCAGTTCTTC. It codes for CASSLASEQFF.